This passage covers 7 T cell receptor beta chains from one sample sequenced in a study of response to subunit inactivated influenza vaccine. TCRdb reprocessed the RT-PCR reads via MiXCR and lists one record per CDR3 protein. The table lists about 780,000 distinct CDR3 sequences, approximately 18% of them singletons. The specimen was PBMCs from blood, collected less than 6 days after vaccination. Source of these receptors: a middle-aged man who received an inactivated influenza vaccine.

The table lists this clonotype with a few counts. The chain recombines TRBV5-6 with TRBJ2-7; no clear D gene. The CDR3 runs to 13 residues. Trimming took off 5 bases at V and 2 bases at J, with 11 bases between the two ends. Germline CDR1 reads SGHDT; CDR2 reads YYEEEE. The DNA for the CDR3 is TGTGCCAGCAGTCGAGACATAACCTACGAGCAGTACTTC. Translated, it gives CASSRDITYEQYF.

This clonotype was recorded a few times. The DNA of the CDR3 is TGCGCCAGCAGCCTGAGCGGGACAGGGTACAATGAGCAGTTCTTC. Protein product: CASSLSGTGYNEQFF. The rearrangement links TRBV5-1 to TRBJ2-1; 9 bases map to TRBD1. CDR1 is SGHRS and CDR2 is YFSETQ in the germline V gene. The CDR3 runs 15 residues. Trimming cost V 4 bases and J 4 bases; bases outside gene matches: 6.

The V call is TRBV14, the J call TRBJ2-5, with D hard to call. The CDR3 is 15 amino acids. Trimming took 4 bases from V and 5 from J, leaving 17 bases between them. Germline CDR1 reads SGHDN; CDR2 reads FVKESK. The CDR3 loop is CASSPRAAPRETQYF. The CDR3 bases are TGTGCCAGCAGCCCACGGGCGGCTCCACGGGAGACCCAGTACTTC.

V is TRBV4-3 and J is TRBJ1-2; 7 bases are a match to TRBD1. V lost 2 bases to trimming and J lost 8 bases; unmatched junction nucleotides: 5. Germline V lookup: CDR1 LGHNA, CDR2 YSLEER. The CDR3 contains 13 residues. In DNA, the CDR3 is TGCGCCAGCAGCCAAACAGGGGTGGACGGCTACACCTTC. Translation: CASSQTGVDGYTF.

This clonotype was seen once. The chain has TRBV7-8 and TRBJ2-6, with D perhaps being TRBD1 or TRBD2 (5 bases each). V was cut by 5 bases and J by 2 bases, with 13 bases left in between. Looked up from germline, CDR1 is SGHVS and CDR2 is FQNEAQ. The CDR3 runs 16 residues. The CDR3 coding sequence is TGTGCCAGCAGCCCCGGGACCATAGCTGGGGCCAACGTCCTGACTTTC. Protein: CASSPGTIAGANVLTF.

V gene TRBV20-1 combines with J gene TRBJ2-7; D gene ambiguous. There are 11 residues in the CDR3. Germline assignment: CDR1 DFQATT and CDR2 SNEGSKA (reference sequence). The V end was cut by 3 bases, the J end by 6 bases, with 9 bases between. In DNA form, the CDR3 reads TGCAGTGCTAGTTTGGGGTCCGAGCAGTACTTC. It specifies CSASLGSEQYF.

The chain recombines TRBV19 with TRBJ1-1; TRBD1 matches 9 bases. CDR1 and CDR2 from the germline V gene are LNHDA and SQIVND (reference sequence). V lost 6 bases, J lost 3 bases, and 5 bases stayed unmatched. This CDR3 comprises 14 residues. The DNA for the CDR3 is TGTGCCAGTAGCCCGGGACAGGGCCACACTGAAGCTTTCTTT. Protein product: CASSPGQGHTEAFF.